This entry lists 20 T cell receptor delta chains sequenced from one sample in a study of gamma-delta T cells after stem cell transplantation. TCRdb reapplied CATT to the RT-PCR reads. The data contain about 7,800 delta-chain clones, approximately 14% of them seen just once; the ten biggest clones take up 5% to 6%. Material for sequencing was gamma-delta T cells. Source of these receptors: a human donor. It is not recorded whose cells these are; they may come from a transplant donor.

Notes on this clone: A much larger clone is a single base away; this may be a read error. The V gene is TRDV2, the J gene TRDJ1, with 7 bases fitting TRDD3. CDR1 GEAIGNYY and CDR2 EKD come from the germline V gene. The CDR3 runs to 14 residues. CDR3 in amino acids: CASDLLGFTDKLIF. For the CDR3, the DNA is TGTGCCAGTGACCTACTGGGGTTCACCGATAAACTCATCTTT.

The sample holds a few counts of this clone. A much larger clone differs from this one at a single base, so this may be a read error. Additional DNA sequences in this sample encode the identical CDR3. This chain connects TRDV2 to TRDJ1, with 8 positions matching TRDD3. The CDR3 is 14 amino acids. CDR1 and CDR2 from the germline V gene are GEAIGNYY and EKD. The CDR3 DNA is TGCGCCTGTGACACGTGGGGGATCTCCGATAAACTCATCTTT. Residues: CACDTWGISDKLIF.

In regard to this clone: A much larger clone differs from this one at a single base, so this may be a read error. The chain recombines TRDV2 with TRDJ3; TRDD3 matches at 13 bases. Looked up from germline, CDR1 is GEAIGNYY and CDR2 is EKD. This CDR3 contains 19 residues. The CDR3 bases are TGTGCCTGTGACATCGTACTGGGGGATACGCCCTGGGACACCCGACAGACGTTTTTC. This encodes CACDIVLGDTPWDTRQTFF.

Only a few counts were recorded for this clone. This sequence is one base from a far larger clone and is likely a read error. The chain combines TRDV2 with TRDJ2, with 12 positions matching TRDD3. The CDR3 totals 15 residues. Per the germline V gene, CDR1 is GEAIGNYY and CDR2 is EKD. V gave up 2 bases and J gave up 4 bases; unmatched junction bases: 1. CDR3 amino acids: CACDILGDTTAQLFF. CDR3 nucleotide sequence: TGTGCCTGTGACATACTGGGGGATACGACAGCACAACTCTTCTTT.

This clone is categorized as medium-sized. This chain links TRDV1 with TRDJ1, with D maybe TRDD3 (6 bases). This CDR3 has 16 amino acids. The germline V gene has CDR1 TSWWSYY and CDR2 QGS. The V end was cut by 3 bases, the J end by 7 bases, with 21 bases between. CDR3 coding DNA: TGTGCTCTTGGGGATCCTTTCTCCCCGGGGGACCCTAAACTCATCTTT. Translating gives CALGDPFSPGDPKLIF.

V and J are TRDV1 and TRDJ1; D might be TRDD3 (6 bases). This CDR3 has 18 residues. Deletions cut 5 bases from V and 11 bases from J, with 33 bases between. CDR1 and CDR2 (germline): TSWWSYY, QGS. The CDR3 region has the DNA TGTGCTCTTGGGACAAATACAAGGAGGCCGTACTGGGTGAAGAGTCTCATCTTT. It encodes CALGTNTRRPYWVKSLIF.

Sample share makes this clone medium-sized (0.01 to 0.1%). This rearrangement joins TRDV1 to TRDJ1; 10 nucleotides agree with TRDD3. The ends lost 2 bases at V and 1 base at J; junction bases unmatched: 25. The CDR3 runs 23 residues. CDR1 and CDR2 (germline): TSWWSYY, QGS. DNA for the CDR3: TGTGCTCTTGGGGAATCCTTCCTGATTTACTGGGGGATCTTACCTCAGCTCACCGATAAACTCATCTTT. Translation: CALGESFLIYWGILPQLTDKLIF.

In its sample, this clone ranks as medium-sized. This rearrangement joins TRDV1 to TRDJ1; 8 nucleotides line up with TRDD2. CDR3 length equals 20 residues. Germline values: CDR1 TSWWSYY, CDR2 QGS. V was clipped by 1 base and J by 0 bases; unmatched bases: 16. In nucleotides, the CDR3 is TGTGCTCTTGGGGAACGGTGGGTTCTTCCTACCGAGGGCTACACCGATAAACTCATCTTT. It yields the protein CALGERWVLPTEGYTDKLIF.

This clone was seen a handful of times. This may arise from a read error, as a much more abundant clone is one base away. V and J are TRDV2 and TRDJ3; TRDD3 might be the D (6 bases). The CDR3 runs 19 residues. Germline values: CDR1 GEAIGNYY, CDR2 EKD. The CDR3 DNA reads as TGTGCCTGTGACCCCTTGGTGTGGGGAGGCTTCTGGGGCACCCGACAGATGTTTTTC. This encodes CACDPLVWGGFWGTRQMFF.

This clone was observed a few times. The genes are TRAV29/DV5 and TRDJ1, with TRDD3 matching over 7 bases. With 1 base clipped from V and 4 bases from J, the junction kept 19 bases outside the gene matches. This CDR3 region has 18 residues. CDR1 is NSMFDY, CDR2 ISSIKDK, per germline. The CDR3 here is CAASPVSRTGDLLDKLIF. The CDR3 DNA is TGTGCAGCAAGCCCTGTTTCCCGTACTGGGGACTTACTCGATAAACTCATCTTT. The entire variable domain, with the rest obtained from reference TRAV29/DV5 and TRDJ1, is as follows: DQQVKQNSPSLSVQEGRISILNCDYTNSMFDYFLWYKKYPAEGPTFLISISSIKDKNEDGRFTVFLNKSAKHLSLHIVPSQPGDSAVYFCAASPVSRTGDLLDKLIFGKGTRVTVEP.

For this clone: A read error may be the cause here, since a much bigger clone is one base away. The genes are TRDV2 and TRDJ3; 10 nucleotides agree with TRDD3. CDR3 length: 18 amino acids. The germline CDR1 and CDR2 sequences are GEAIGNYY and EKD. CDR3 sequence (DNA): TGTGCCCGTGACACCGGGGGATACGGTTCCTGGGACACCCGACAGATGTTTTTC. Translated: CARDTGGYGSWDTRQMFF.

As regards this clone: A far larger clone is one base from this, pointing to a likely read error. The chain has TRDV2 and TRDJ2; TRDD3 matches 8 bases. Per germline, CDR1 GEAIGNYY and CDR2 EKD. Germline trimming cut 3 bases from V and 4 bases from J; bases unmatched to any gene: 6. The CDR3 consists of 15 residues. CDR3 sequence (DNA): TGTGCCTGTGACGTACTGGGGGGTACGACAGCACAACTCTTCTTT. This translates into CACDVLGGTTAQLFF.

This clone was counted a few times. The chain joins TRDV1 to TRDJ1; 9 nucleotides line up with TRDD3. V shed 0 bases, J shed 2 bases, and the junction held 25 bases outside the gene matches. This CDR3 is 23 amino acids long. The germline V gene encodes CDR1 TSWWSYY and CDR2 QGS. The CDR3 nucleotides are TGTGCTCTTGGGGAACTCAGTAGTTCCTATTACTGGGGGACAATATCGTGGACCGATAAACTCATCTTT. It encodes CALGELSSSYYWGTISWTDKLIF.

Worth noting for this clone: One end of the junction is discordant with germline, which a read error may explain. The genes are TRDV2 and TRDJ3, with 12 bases lining up with TRDD3. Germline-derived CDR1 and CDR2 are GEAIGNYY and EKD. CDR3 size: 20 residues. The DNA for the CDR3 is TGTGCCTGTGACAGCGGAACTGGGGGATACCGCTCCCGGGACACCCGACAGATGTTTTTC. This sequence encodes CACDSGTGGYRSRDTRQMFF.

On this clone: One junction end disagrees with the germline gene, perhaps due to a read error. Within the sample, other DNA sequences also encode this same CDR3. V usage is TRDV2 and J usage is TRDJ1; 12 positions match TRDD3. The germline V gene encodes CDR1 GEAIGNYY and CDR2 EKD. The CDR3 sequence is 21 residues long. CDR3 nucleotides: TGCGCCTGTGACACCTCTGTACTGGGGGATACCCGTTTTCTGTACACCGATAAACTCATCTTT. It specifies CACDTSVLGDTRFLYTDKLIF.

Of note for this clone: Only one base separates this from a far larger clonotype, so it likely reflects a read error. The chain employs TRDV2 and TRDJ2, with 11 bases lining up with TRDD3. The trim removed 0 bases at V and 4 bases at J, leaving 6 bases unmatched. Germline V gene data show CDR1 as GEAIGNYY and CDR2 as EKD. This CDR3 region has 17 residues. CDR3 sequence (DNA): TGTGCCTGTGACACCACGGTTGGGGGATACGAGACAGCACAACTCTTCTTT. Translating it yields CACDTTVGGYETAQLFF.

This clone has just a few counts. The chain employs TRAV38-2/DV8 and TRDJ1; tentatively, D is TRDD2 or TRDD3 (7 bases each). V was pared by 3 bases and J by 3 bases, with 18 bases between. The CDR3 covers 16 residues. Looked up from germline, CDR1 is TSESDYY and CDR2 is QEAYKQQN. The CDR3 nucleotides are TGTGCTTATAGGACCTTCCTCGGGGGATGCTCCGATAAACTCATCTTT. This codes for CAYRTFLGGCSDKLIF.

Notes on this clone: This likely came from a read error, as a far larger clone is one base away. The chain is built from TRDV2 and TRDJ3; D may be TRDD3 (6 bases). Between the trimmed V and J ends, which lost 2 bases and 2 bases, there was a span of 18 bases. Germline V lookup: CDR1 GEAIGNYY, CDR2 EKD. The CDR3 totals 19 residues. The DNA of the CDR3 is TGTGCCTGTGACAGAGAATTGGGGGTACTCGCCTGGGACACCCGACAGATGTTTTTC. Protein: CACDRELGVLAWDTRQMFF.

This clone was counted a few times. The V call is TRDV3, the J call TRDJ1, with D perhaps given as TRDD2 or TRDD3 (6 bases each). The CDR3 loop spans 19 amino acids. Trimming took 4 bases from V and 0 from J, leaving 30 bases between them. Germline CDR1 is TVYSNPD and CDR2 is GDNSRS (reference sequence). The CDR3 region has the DNA TGTGCCTCGAGAAGCCTTCCCCGGGGATCCCCGTGGTACACCGATAAACTCATCTTT. It specifies CASRSLPRGSPWYTDKLIF.

This clone is judged medium-sized. J is TRDJ1 and V is TRDV1; a weak D match, TRDD3 (5 bases). With 0 bases removed from V and 3 bases from J, the gap between germline ends came to 29 bases. Germline V CDR1 and CDR2: TSWWSYY, QGS. The CDR3 consists of 21 residues. The CDR3 loop reads CALGELWWMWVMRGYADKLIF. The CDR3 DNA is TGTGCTCTTGGGGAACTCTGGTGGATGTGGGTCATGCGGGGGTATGCCGATAAACTCATCTTT.